Listed below are T cell receptor beta chains from one sample, sequenced in a study of OX40 agonist ivuxolimab in advanced cancers. Clones were read by immunoSEQ multiplex PCR, and TCRdb kept only the in-frame ones, dropping some. The profile covers tens of thousands of clones, with about 85% appearing a single time and about a third taken by the ten largest. The material was CD4+ or CD8+ T cells sorted from blood, obtained in a trial of the OX40 agonist ivuxolimab. These receptors all stem from an adult with an advanced solid tumor such as melanoma, head and neck, liver or kidney cancer. CDR3s include the opening cysteine and the closing phenylalanine or tryptophan. D genes are given only for firm matches. Size is stated for part of the rows, as once, few or many counts, or as a class when the clone is expanded.

d_call	v_call	clone_size	j_call	cdr3_length	cdr3_nt	cdr3_aa
.	TRBV11-2	few	TRBJ2-7	16	TGTGCCAGCAGCTTAGATTCCGGGAAAAGCTCCTACGAGCAGTACTTC	CASSLDSGKSSYEQYF
TRBD1	TRBV28	few	TRBJ1-2	19	TGTGCCAGCAGTTTATATTCGACAGGGGACAAACGGTCTAACTATGGCTACACCTTC	CASSLYSTGDKRSNYGYTF
.	TRBV5-6	.	TRBJ2-7	11	TGTGCCAGCAGCTTCCGGGACGAGCAGTACTTC	CASSFRDEQYF
.	TRBV5-1	once	TRBJ2-2	13	TGCGCCAGCTTTACTTCGGGCACCGGGGAGCTGTTTTTT	CASFTSGTGELFF
.	TRBV6-1	.	TRBJ2-7	13	TGTGCCAGCCGTCAGGGATCTTTATACGAGCAGTACTTC	CASRQGSLYEQYF
.	TRBV28	once	TRBJ2-7	14	TGTGCCAGCAGGGGGGCCGACACGAAGGACGAGCAGTACTTC	CASRGADTKDEQYF
.	TRBV5-1	.	TRBJ1-1	15	TGCGCCAGCACCCAGGAATACGGGAGTAACACTGAAGCTTTCTTT	CASTQEYGSNTEAFF
.	TRBV5-1	.	TRBJ2-3	16	TGCGCCAGCAGCTTGGGGGGGACGCACGGGGCAGATACGCAGTATTTT	CASSLGGTHGADTQYF
.	TRBV2	few	TRBJ2-7	11	TGTGCCAGCAGTGCCTACTACGAGCAGTACTTC	CASSAYYEQYF
.	TRBV5-5	few	TRBJ2-7	15	TGTGCCAGCTCCCAGAGCGGCGGTCAGGCCTACGAGCAGTACTTC	CASSQSGGQAYEQYF
.	TRBV30	.	TRBJ1-1	15	TGTGCCTGGAGATCCTATAGGTTGGGGAGCACTGAAGCTTTCTTT	CAWRSYRLGSTEAFF
TRBD2	TRBV6-1	.	TRBJ2-7	16	TGTGCCAGCAGTGAATTAGTCGGGGGGGCCACCTACGAGCAGTACTTC	CASSELVGGATYEQYF
.	TRBV5-1	.	TRBJ1-1	12	TGCGCCAGCAGCTTGGACCGATACCCAGCTTTCTTT	CASSLDRYPAFF
TRBD1	TRBV30	.	TRBJ2-2	16	TGTGCCTGGAGTGTACCTGGGACAGGGGACACCGGGGAGCTGTTTTTT	CAWSVPGTGDTGELFF
.	TRBV5-1	.	TRBJ2-3	14	TGCGCCAGCAGCCCCGGGACGGCTTCCGATACGCAGTATTTT	CASSPGTASDTQYF
TRBD1	TRBV10-3	.	TRBJ2-5	14	TGTGCCATCCGTCCCGGGACAGGCAAAGAGACCCAGTACTTC	CAIRPGTGKETQYF
.	TRBV11-2	.	TRBJ2-3	13	TGTGCCAGCAGCTTAGCAGGCACAGATACGCAGTATTTT	CASSLAGTDTQYF
.	TRBV15	few	TRBJ2-2	15	TGTGCCACCAGCAGAGGGCAGGGCTATGGCGGGGAGCTGTTTTTT	CATSRGQGYGGELFF
TRBD1	TRBV5-4	.	TRBJ1-1	14	TGTGCCAGCAGACTCGACAGGGGGGATCCTGAAGCTTTCTTT	CASRLDRGDPEAFF
.	TRBV2	.	TRBJ2-2	15	TGTGCCAGCAGTCCCCCCGCAGGGCTGACCGGGGAGCTGTTTTTT	CASSPPAGLTGELFF
.	TRBV6-1	.	TRBJ1-2	13	TGTGCCAGCAGTATAGGGGCCTCCTATGGCTACACCTTC	CASSIGASYGYTF
TRBD2	TRBV28	once	TRBJ2-1	16	TGTGCCAGCAGTTCCGGACTAGCGGTCGTCTACAATGAGCAGTTCTTC	CASSSGLAVVYNEQFF
TRBD2	TRBV19	.	TRBJ2-7	15	TGTGCCAGTAGTATAGTAGCGGGGTTGTGGGACGAGCAGTACTTC	CASSIVAGLWDEQYF
TRBD1	TRBV9	once	TRBJ2-3	12	TGTGCCAGCAGCTTCAGGGGGGATACGCAGTATTTT	CASSFRGDTQYF
TRBD1	TRBV29-1	.	TRBJ1-2	13	TGCAGCGTTGAAATGGTACAGGGGATAGGCTACACCTTC	CSVEMVQGIGYTF
TRBD2	TRBV12-5	.	TRBJ2-3	15	TGTGCTAGTGGTTTGACCCTAGCGGCATTAGATACGCAGTATTTT	CASGLTLAALDTQYF
.	TRBV20-1	.	TRBJ2-7	11	TGCAGTCTACGGGATGGTTACGAGCAGTACTTC	CSLRDGYEQYF
TRBD1	TRBV6-6	.	TRBJ1-1	14	TGTGCCAGCAGGAGACAGGGTGGGAACACTGAAGCTTTCTTT	CASRRQGGNTEAFF
TRBD1	TRBV4-3	few	TRBJ2-1	13	TGCGCCAGCAGCTTACAGGGGCCCTATGAGCAGTTCTTC	CASSLQGPYEQFF
TRBD2	TRBV9	.	TRBJ2-2	17	TGTGCCAGCAGCGTAGGGACTAGCGGATCGAGGGCCGGGGAGCTGTTTTTT	CASSVGTSGSRAGELFF
.	TRBV4-2	.	TRBJ1-5	14	TGTGCCAGCAGCCAAGGAGGTCGCAATCAGCCCCAGCATTTT	CASSQGGRNQPQHF
TRBD1	TRBV5-4	.	TRBJ1-2	13	TGTGCCAGCAGCTTAACAGGGGGCCGGGGCTACACCTTC	CASSLTGGRGYTF
TRBD1	TRBV18	.	TRBJ1-6	15	TGTGCCAGCTCAGTCGAGACAGGGGGTGATTCACCCCTCCACTTT	CASSVETGGDSPLHF
.	TRBV5-1	.	TRBJ2-7	15	TGCGCCAGCAGGCGTGAATTGACAGGTATGGATGAGCAGTACTTC	CASRRELTGMDEQYF
.	TRBV2	once	TRBJ2-7	15	TGTGCCAGCAGCGCCGACGGATTAAGCTCCTACGAGCAGTACTTC	CASSADGLSSYEQYF
.	TRBV19	.	TRBJ2-2	15	TGTGCCAGTATTTCCCGGGAGAGGAGCACCGGGGAGCTGTTTTTT	CASISRERSTGELFF
.	TRBV6-6	.	TRBJ1-2	15	TGTGCCAGCAGTTACACTAAATTTTCGGCTAATGGCTACACCTTC	CASSYTKFSANGYTF